Sequencing of this TCR beta chain was carried out in a study of cytomegalovirus exposure and HLA in healthy donors. Concerning this clone: Its antigen is still unknown.

PCR amplification relied on 60 Vbeta primers (plus 13 Jbeta primers). Clones were sequenced by immunoSEQ multiplex PCR, and TCRdb holds only the in-frame ones, with some missing. This table has roughly 83,000 clones, over 60% appearing once. The CDR3 runs 15 residues. Germline CDR1 GTSNPN, CDR2 SVGIG (reference sequence). After removal of 4 bases from V and 8 bases from J, the junction contained 11 bases not matched to a gene. Study findings and constraints: Most TCR sequences were seen very rarely across donors, but some public TCRs occurred in many.

This receptor was identified in a man aged 55-75 years in good health and CMV-seronegative. The sample was PBMCs. The chain joins TRBV30 to TRBJ1-4; 9 bases align to TRBD1. The CDR3 sequence: CAWIKPGQGNEKLFF. CDR3 in DNA: TGTGCCTGGATTAAACCGGGACAGGGAAACGAAAAACTGTTTTTT. Together with reference TRBV30 and TRBJ1-4, the CDR3 gives the full variable domain: SQTIHQWPATLVQPVGSPLSLECTVEGTSNPNLYWYRQAAGRGLQLLFYSVGIGQISSEVPQNLSASRPQDRQFILSSKKLLLSDSGFYLCAWIKPGQGNEKLFFGSGTQLSVL.